These 20 T cell receptor beta chains originate from one sample sequenced in a study of persistence of HIV-infected CD4 T cells. An overlapping HIV-1 Gag peptide pool stimulated these cells at 0.95 to 1 ug/peptide/mL. Memory cells lacking CD40L and CD69 with high CD45RO were sorted. The immunoSEQ assay was version 4, run in survey mode. Libraries were prepared by immunoSEQ multiplex PCR; TCRdb keeps only in-frame clonotypes and omits some of them. In the table there are about 39,000 clones, over 75% of which are singletons. Their cognate antigens are unknown. This specimen was cultured CD4+ T cells from PBMCs, taken from a patient who received antiretroviral therapy. The origin of the receptors is an adult with HIV. The donor label of this sample is uncertain.

The genes are TRBV24-1 and TRBJ1-2; the D gene is possibly TRBD1 (5 bases). V dropped 4 bases and J dropped 6 bases, with 8 bases sitting between them. CDR1 is KGHDR, CDR2 SFDVKD, per germline. The CDR3 is made up of 12 amino acids. The CDR3 nucleotides read TGTGCCACCAGTGAGGGGCCACATGGCTACACCTTC. Protein: CATSEGPHGYTF.

This chain joins TRBV5-1 and TRBJ2-3, with D possibly being TRBD2 (5 bases). Looked up from germline, CDR1 is SGHRS and CDR2 is YFSETQ. The CDR3 length is 17 residues. Trimming pared 1 base from V and 2 bases from J, leaving 17 bases between. Here the CDR3 DNA reads TGCGCCAGCAGCTTGAGCGGTCTGCGGTCAGCCACAGATACGCAGTATTTT. Residues: CASSLSGLRSATDTQYF.

Only one count was recorded for this clone. DNA for the CDR3: TGTGCCAGCAGCTCGACTGTTGGGGCGAATAATCAGCCCCAGCATTTT. Protein: CASSSTVGANNQPQHF. The chain uses TRBV7-2 and TRBJ1-5; tentatively, D is TRBD1 (5 bases). Trimming removed 4 bases from V and 4 bases from J, with 17 bases in between. The germline CDR1 and CDR2 sequences are SGHTA and FQGNSA. CDR3 length: 16 amino acids.

The rearrangement joins TRBV18 to TRBJ1-1, with D uncertain. This CDR3 is built from 14 residues. CDR1 is KGHSH and CDR2 is LQKENI in the germline V gene. The germline V and J ends were trimmed by 4 bases and 0 bases, with 9 bases remaining between them. CDR3 in DNA: TGTGCCAGCTCACTGGGGAGCCTGAACACTGAAGCTTTCTTT. It encodes CASSLGSLNTEAFF.

The rearrangement uses TRBV6-5 and TRBJ1-1, with TRBD1 matching over 8 bases. The length of the CDR3 is 13 residues. V lost 6 bases and J lost 8; bases outside the gene matches: 8. Germline CDR1 is MNHEY and CDR2 is SVGAGI. The chain's CDR3 is CASRMIRDREAFF. The CDR3 DNA reads TGTGCCAGCAGAATGATCCGGGACAGGGAAGCTTTCTTT.

This clone occurred a few times. This sequence joins TRBV7-3 and TRBJ2-1; 12 bases match TRBD2. CDR1 and CDR2 (germline): SGHTA, FQGTGA. There are 15 residues in the CDR3. Unmatched junction bases numbered 6, after V lost 5 bases and J lost 7 bases. The CDR3 region is CASSHGLAGWNEQFF. CDR3 nucleotide sequence: TGTGCCAGCAGCCATGGACTAGCGGGGTGGAATGAGCAGTTCTTC. The full variable domain, rest sourced from reference TRBV7-3 and TRBJ2-1, is GAGVSQTPSNKVTEKGKYVELRCDPISGHTALYWYRQSLGQGPEFLIYFQGTGAADDSGLPNDRFFAVRPEGSVSTLKIQRTERGDSAVYLCASSHGLAGWNEQFFGPGTRLTVL.

This rearrangement joins TRBV7-9 to TRBJ1-6, with D tentatively TRBD1 (5 bases). The CDR3 consists of 17 residues. V was trimmed by 0 bases and J by 10 bases, leaving 19 bases between them. Germline assignment: CDR1 SEHNR and CDR2 FQNEAQ (reference sequence). The CDR3 sequence is CASSLAFGQGGVSPLHF. The CDR3 DNA follows: TGTGCCAGCAGCTTAGCCTTCGGGCAGGGCGGAGTATCACCCCTCCACTTT.

The rearrangement links TRBV30 to TRBJ2-2; D possibly corresponds to TRBD2 (6 bases). This CDR3 comprises 13 residues. In germline, CDR1 is GTSNPN, CDR2 SVGIG (reference sequence). V was clipped by 1 base and J by 7 bases, with 10 bases between them. CDR3 region: CAWSGRVVGELFF. DNA for the CDR3: TGTGCCTGGAGTGGGAGGGTGGTCGGGGAGCTGTTTTTT.

The chain combines TRBV9 with TRBJ2-6, with 8 bases aligning to TRBD2. This CDR3 comprises 18 residues. The V gene end was trimmed by 2 bases and the J gene end by 1 base; junction bases not matched to a gene: 8. Germline V gene lookup returns CDR1 SGDLS and CDR2 YYNGEE. The CDR3 DNA follows: TGTGCCAGCAGCGTCGGGGGGGACGCGCGGTCTGGGGCCAACGTCCTGACTTTC. Amino acid sequence: CASSVGGDARSGANVLTF. Variable domain in full (rest from reference TRBV9 and TRBJ2-6): DSGVTQTPKHLITATGQRVTLRCSPRSGDLSVYWYQQSLDQGLQFLIQYYNGEERAKGNILERFSAQQFPDLHSELNLSSLELGDSALYFCASSVGGDARSGANVLTFGAGSRLTVL.

The chain carries TRBV7-2 and TRBJ1-5; D may be TRBD1 (6 bases). The ends were cut back, 1 base at V and 4 bases at J, with 17 bases in the middle. Looked up from germline, CDR1 is SGHTA and CDR2 is FQGNSA. The length of the CDR3 is 17 residues. CDR3 in DNA: TGTGCCAGCAGCTTAGGAGAGGGCAGGGGATGGAATCAGCCCCAGCATTTT. Translated: CASSLGEGRGWNQPQHF.

The genes are TRBV10-2 and TRBJ2-2; 8 bases are shared with TRBD2. CDR1 WSHSY and CDR2 SAAADI come from the germline V gene. The length of the CDR3 is 20 residues. The V gene end was trimmed by 2 bases and the J gene end by 4 bases; junction bases not matched to a gene: 18. The CDR3 DNA is TGCGCCAGCAGTGAGCCCCTCTGGGGCGGGGGGTTTTGGTCCACCGGGGAGCTGTTTTTT. This codes for CASSEPLWGGGFWSTGELFF.

The chain carries TRBV3-1 (or the pseudogene TRBV3-2) and TRBJ2-1; D gene uncertain. Germline CDR1 LGHDT, CDR2 YNNKEL (reference sequence). V lost 3 bases and J 1 base, leaving 7 bases between the germline ends. This CDR3 has 14 amino acids. The CDR3 loop is CASSHRGSYNEQFF. The CDR3 DNA reads as TGTGCCAGCAGCCATAGAGGTTCCTACAATGAGCAGTTCTTC.

This clone was found once. The rearrangement links TRBV7-2 to TRBJ1-6; 10 positions match TRBD1. The CDR3 length is 16 residues. V gave up 5 bases and J gave up 5 bases; unmatched junction bases: 6. From germline, CDR1 is SGHTA and CDR2 FQGNSA. CDR3 coding DNA: TGTGCCAGCAGCCCGGACAGGGGGGGCAATAATTCACCCCTCCACTTT. Translated: CASSPDRGGNNSPLHF.

The chain joins TRBV4-1 to TRBJ2-6, with D hard to call. The CDR3 is 16 residues long. The germline gives CDR1 MGHRA, CDR2 YSYEKL. Trimming removed 0 bases at V and 5 bases at J, with 11 bases between. CDR3 loop: CASSQEVPVWANVLTF. The CDR3 DNA reads as TGCGCCAGCAGCCAAGAAGTCCCCGTCTGGGCCAACGTCCTGACTTTC.

The chain couples TRBV3-1 (or the pseudogene TRBV3-2) to TRBJ1-4; a possible D gene is TRBD1 (6 bases). The CDR3 is 13 residues long. V gave up 8 bases and J gave up 8 bases, with 15 bases separating them. The V gene's germline CDR1 is LGHDT and CDR2 YNNKEL (reference sequence). This CDR3 reads CASSWGREEKLFF. DNA for the CDR3: TGTGCCAGCTCCTGGGGGCGCGAAGAAAAACTGTTTTTT.

This clone is a singleton in its sample. In DNA form, the CDR3 reads TGTGCCAGCAGTGACAGGGGGCTAAGCGATGAGCAGTTCTTC. Its protein is CASSDRGLSDEQFF. The J gene is TRBJ2-1, the V gene TRBV6-1, with TRBD1 matching over 8 bases. This CDR3 is 14 amino acids long. Germline-derived CDR1 and CDR2 are MNHNS and SASEGT. The V and J ends lost 3 bases and 8 bases, in that order; junction bases with no gene match: 6.

This chain connects TRBV2 to TRBJ2-1; weak D call: TRBD1 (5 bases). The CDR3 length is 16 residues. CDR1 is SNHLY and CDR2 is FYNNEI in the germline V gene. Trimming took 4 bases from V and 0 from J, leaving 13 bases between them. The CDR3 coding sequence is TGTGCCAGCAGTGCCTGGGGCGGCGTCTCCTACAATGAGCAGTTCTTC. Translated, it gives CASSAWGGVSYNEQFF.

This clone was counted between two and nine times. Sequence at one end of the junction differs from germline and may be a read error. The rearrangement links TRBV7-9 to TRBJ2-1, with a weak D call TRBD1 (5 bases). This CDR3 has 11 residues. From germline, CDR1 is SEHNR and CDR2 FQNEAQ (reference sequence). The CDR3 DNA follows: TGTGCCAGCAGCAGAGACAGCCCATGGATCTTC. It specifies CASSRDSPWIF.

The chain is built from TRBV19 and TRBJ2-3, with 9 bases aligning to TRBD1. Losses at the gene ends were 5 bases for V and 5 bases for J; bases not matched to a gene: 8. This CDR3 region has 15 residues. CDR1 and CDR2 (germline): LNHDA, SQIVND (reference sequence). CDR3 sequence reads: CASSLPGQGVDTQYF. The CDR3, as DNA: TGTGCCAGTAGTCTACCGGGACAGGGAGTAGATACGCAGTATTTT.

The genes are TRBV7-7 and TRBJ2-5; D remains unclear. Looked up from germline, CDR1 is SSHAT and CDR2 is FNYEAQ (reference sequence). Between the trimmed V and J ends, which lost 1 base and 1 base, there was a span of 10 bases. There are 15 residues in the CDR3. CDR3: CASSLGSALQETQYF. Written as DNA, the CDR3 is TGTGCCAGCAGCTTAGGTTCAGCCCTCCAAGAGACCCAGTACTTC.